A single sample gave rise to the 7 T cell receptor beta chains below, sequenced in a study of blood T cells in healthy people across ages (dated by TCRdb to the mid-2010s). The receptor library was made with 5' RACE. Data came from an Illumina HiSeq 2500. A second PCR of about 6 to 11 cycles was performed with a sample-barcoded 5' primer and a J-beta primer mix. TCRdb redid the processing of the public reads, applying fastp at Q25 and MiXCR, and retained in-frame beta chains. A single entry per CDR3 protein holds the most common genes and DNA from its merged rows. Here the sample has 1.5 million to 2 million distinct CDR3 sequences; roughly 27% occur a single time. The ten largest account for over 7% of the sample. The sample consisted of blood. The receptors were sampled from a woman aged 25-40 years in good health.

This clonotype was counted only a few times. CDR3 residues: CSATEASGANVLTF. The CDR3 region has the DNA TGCAGTGCTACAGAGGCGTCTGGGGCCAACGTCCTGACTTTC. The rearrangement uses TRBV20-1 and TRBJ2-6, with unresolved D. The CDR3 is made up of 14 amino acids. V gave up 4 bases and J gave up 1 base, with 8 bases separating them. The germline gives CDR1 DFQATT, CDR2 SNEGSKA (reference sequence).

This clonotype appeared a few times. The V gene is TRBV2, the J gene TRBJ2-5; 7 bases line up with TRBD2. The J call may be wrong; the DNA end is better matched by TRBJ2-7. The CDR3 is made up of 15 amino acids. Germline CDR1 reads SNHLY; CDR2 reads FYNNEI. In DNA, the CDR3 is TGTGCCAGCAGACTAGAATGGGGGAGGGAAGACGAGCAGTACTTC. It encodes CASRLEWGREDEQYF.

This clonotype was counted only a few times. V is TRBV6-1 and J is TRBJ1-6, with D unresolved. Germline-derived CDR1 and CDR2 are MNHNS and SASEGT. The CDR3 consists of 10 residues. V lost 9 bases and J lost 8, with 5 bases in between. CDR3 loop: CARGDSPLHF. Here the CDR3 DNA reads TGTGCCAGGGGTGATTCACCCCTCCACTTT.

This clonotype was counted at least ten times. The gene calls are TRBV7-2 and TRBJ2-7, with 10 bases lining up with TRBD2. The CDR3 loop spans 19 amino acids. The junction had 16 bases not matched to a gene; V was cut back by 3 bases and J by 2 bases. Germline-derived CDR1 and CDR2 are SGHTA and FQGNSA. The CDR3 DNA is TGTGCCAGCAGCTTCCGTTCACTTGTTACTAGCGGGGTTGCCTACGAGCAGTACTTC. This gives the protein CASSFRSLVTSGVAYEQYF. Variable domain in full (rest from reference TRBV7-2 and TRBJ2-7): GAGVSQSPSNKVTEKGKDVELRCDPISGHTALYWYRQSLGQGLEFLIYFQGNSAPDKSGLPSDRFSAERTGGSVSTLTIQRTQQEDSAVYLCASSFRSLVTSGVAYEQYFGPGTRLTVT.

A note on this clonotype: This sequence may be a read error, since a much larger clone differs from it by one base. The V call is TRBV29-1, the J call TRBJ2-5; 8 bases align to TRBD2. The length of the CDR3 is 14 residues. Germline CDR1 SQVTM, CDR2 ANQGSEA. The V gene end was trimmed by 5 bases and the J gene end by 11 bases; junction bases not matched to a gene: 16. CDR3 DNA sequence: TGCAGCGTTTACGGGGGGGTAGCCTACAATGAGCAGTACTTC. Protein sequence: CSVYGGVAYNEQYF.

Regarding this clonotype: This could be a read error, since a much larger clone is one nucleotide away. This rearrangement joins TRBV7-2 to TRBJ1-6; 7 bases are a match to TRBD1. Trimming cost V 5 bases and J 13 bases; bases outside gene matches: 11. CDR1 is SGHTA and CDR2 is FQGNSA in the germline V gene. This CDR3 spans 14 amino acids. Here the CDR3 DNA reads TGTGCCAGCAGCCCGACAGGGCCTTTGGAGCCCCTCCACTTT. Translating it yields CASSPTGPLEPLHF.

Concerning this clonotype: A much larger clone is a single base away; this may be a read error. The V and J genes are TRBV20-1 and TRBJ2-1, with D unresolved. The J call may be mistaken, given a closer DNA end match to TRBJ2-7. The CDR3 loop spans 13 amino acids. In germline, CDR1 is DFQATT, CDR2 SNEGSKA (reference sequence). The CDR3 sequence is CSAPNGSYNEQYF. DNA for the CDR3: TGCAGTGCTCCTAATGGGTCCTACAATGAGCAGTACTTC.